The 10 T cell receptor beta chains below were found in one sample sequenced in a study of OX40 agonist ivuxolimab in advanced cancers. Assay: immunoSEQ multiplex PCR; the TCRdb copy retains only in-frame clones and omits some. The top ten clones hold more than 5% of a sample with 45,000 to 60,000 clones, about nine tenths of them seen once. The input for sequencing was CD4+ or CD8+ T cells sorted from blood, taken in a trial of the OX40 agonist ivuxolimab. These receptors were collected from an adult with an advanced solid tumor such as melanoma, head and neck, liver or kidney cancer.

The J gene is TRBJ2-1, the V gene TRBV7-9; D is undetermined. The length of the CDR3 is 11 residues. Deletions cut 1 base from V and 10 bases from J, with 5 bases between. From germline, CDR1 is SEHNR and CDR2 FQNEAQ (reference sequence). In DNA, the CDR3 is TGTGCCAGCAGCTTAGATGGGGAGCAGTTCTTC. As protein: CASSLDGEQFF.

The chain employs TRBV7-9 and TRBJ2-7; D perhaps matches TRBD2 (6 bases). Germline CDR1 SEHNR, CDR2 FQNEAQ (reference sequence). There are 18 residues in the CDR3. Deletions cut 1 base from V and 2 bases from J, with 21 bases between. CDR3 DNA: TGTGCCAGCAGCTTAGTCGGGTCGACGGCTAGCGATCCCTACGAGCAGTACTTC. This sequence encodes CASSLVGSTASDPYEQYF.

The chain links TRBV5-3 to TRBJ1-1; no clear D. TRBV5-3 qualifies as an ORF whose function is uncertain. This CDR3 comprises 16 residues. V lost 5 bases and J lost 1, with 18 bases in between. The CDR3 coding sequence is TGTGCCAGAAGGATCCCTGTGGGCCCCTCGAACACTGAAGCTTTCTTT. Encoded protein: CARRIPVGPSNTEAFF.

The chain joins TRBV7-9 to TRBJ1-2; no firm D call. The V and J ends lost 5 bases and 7 bases respectively, with 11 bases between them. Germline loops: CDR1 SEHNR, CDR2 FQNEAQ (reference sequence). The CDR3 spans 12 residues. CDR3: CASSPDPSGYTF. As DNA, the CDR3 is TGTGCCAGCAGCCCGGACCCAAGTGGCTACACCTTC.

The genes are TRBV5-1 and TRBJ1-5; 9 bases line up with TRBD1. V trimming: 4 bases; J trimming: 8 bases; junction bases outside the gene matches: 10. The CDR3 is 15 amino acids. The germline CDR1 and CDR2 sequences are SGHRS and YFSETQ. CDR3 residues: CASSLTGGRREPQHF. CDR3 DNA: TGCGCCAGCAGCCTTACAGGGGGCCGGAGGGAGCCCCAGCATTTT.

Only one count was recorded for this clone. The rearrangement joins TRBV28 to TRBJ1-1; unclear D gene. The V end lost 3 bases, the J end lost 3 bases, and 17 bases lay between the germline ends. CDR3 length: 16 residues. CDR1 is MDHEN and CDR2 is SYDVKM in the germline V gene. Written as DNA, the CDR3 is TGTGCCAGCAGTTTTGGATCCAGGTCGTCGGACACTGAAGCTTTCTTT. It specifies CASSFGSRSSDTEAFF.

Details on this clone: At one of its ends the junction is not consistent with the germline gene, which may arise from a read error. The J gene is TRBJ1-5, the V gene TRBV11-3, with a tentative D call TRBD1 (6 bases). The CDR3 sequence is 14 residues long. Germline lookup yields CDR1 SGHNT and CDR2 YENEEA. CDR3 nucleotides: TGTGCCAGCAGCCTAGAACAGGGCCGACAGCCCCAGCATTTT. It codes for CASSLEQGRQPQHF.

V usage is TRBV19 and J usage is TRBJ2-6; D unclear. The V gene's germline CDR1 is LNHDA and CDR2 SQIVND (reference sequence). The CDR3 sequence is 15 residues long. V shed 7 bases and J shed 2 bases, with 12 bases lying between them. The CDR3: CASIPTSAGANVLTF. Here the CDR3 DNA reads TGTGCCAGTATCCCAACCAGCGCTGGGGCCAACGTCCTGACTTTC.

The chain carries TRBV11-2 and TRBJ1-2; 7 nucleotides line up with TRBD1. Germline-derived CDR1 and CDR2 are SGHAT and FQNNGV. V was pared by 7 bases and J by 4 bases, with 6 bases of the junction left unmatched. This CDR3 region has 13 residues. CDR3 sequence reads: CASTQGTVYGYTF. Here the CDR3 DNA reads TGTGCCAGCACCCAGGGGACAGTCTATGGCTACACCTTC.

CDR3 residues: CASSLYGRASYEQYF. CDR3 nucleotides: TGTGCCAGCAGCTTATACGGGAGGGCCTCCTACGAGCAGTACTTC. The chain recombines TRBV7-6 with TRBJ2-7; 8 positions agree with TRBD2. The CDR3 spans 15 residues. Germline CDR1 is SGHVS and CDR2 is FNYEAQ. V lost 2 bases to trimming and J lost 0 bases; unmatched junction nucleotides: 3. Filled out from reference TRBV7-6 and TRBJ2-7, the complete variable domain reads GAGVSQSPRYKVTKRGQDVALRCDPISGHVSLYWYRQALGQGPEFLTYFNYEAQQDKSGLPNDRFSAERPEGSISTLTIQRTEQRDSAMYRCASSLYGRASYEQYFGPGTRLTVT.